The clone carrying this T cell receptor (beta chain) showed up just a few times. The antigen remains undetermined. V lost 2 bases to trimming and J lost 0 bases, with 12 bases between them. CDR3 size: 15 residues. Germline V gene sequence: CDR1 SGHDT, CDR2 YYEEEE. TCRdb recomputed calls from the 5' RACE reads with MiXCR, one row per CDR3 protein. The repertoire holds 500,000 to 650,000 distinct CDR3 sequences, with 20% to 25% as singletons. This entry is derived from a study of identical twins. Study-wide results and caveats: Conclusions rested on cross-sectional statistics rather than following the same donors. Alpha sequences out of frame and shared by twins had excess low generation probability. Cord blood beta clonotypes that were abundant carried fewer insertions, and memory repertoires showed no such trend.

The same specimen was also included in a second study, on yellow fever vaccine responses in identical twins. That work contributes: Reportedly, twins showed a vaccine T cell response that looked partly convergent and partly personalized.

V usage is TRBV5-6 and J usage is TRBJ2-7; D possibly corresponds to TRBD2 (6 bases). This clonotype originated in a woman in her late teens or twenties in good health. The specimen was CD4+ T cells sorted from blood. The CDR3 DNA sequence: TGTGCCAGCAGCTTAGCGGGCCTCAACTCCTACGAGCAGTACTTC. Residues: CASSLAGLNSYEQYF.